The sequence of this T cell receptor beta chain was determined in a study of cytomegalovirus exposure and HLA in healthy donors. Overall study findings and caveats: Most subjects' HLA-A and HLA-B alleles were reportedly predicted from TCR beta sequences. For most TCR sequences rarity was the rule, although some public TCRs occurred in many donors.

This CDR3 has 13 amino acids. Trimming took off 5 bases at V and 1 base at J, with 8 bases between the two ends. Germline values: CDR1 MNHEY, CDR2 SVGAGI. Primers for the PCR totalled 60 Vbeta and 13 Jbeta. TCRdb's copy holds only in-frame clones and misses some; the assay was immunoSEQ multiplex PCR. In the table there are over 150,000 clones, about 75% of which are singletons. In its sample, this clone was seen a few times. Its antigen is as yet unknown. This sequence was found in a woman between 45 and 65 years old in good health and CMV-seropositive. This rearrangement joins TRBV6-5 to TRBJ1-1; D gene uncertain. What was sequenced was PBMCs. The CDR3 nucleotides read TGTGCCAGCAGTGCCGGGTGGAACACTGAAGCTTTCTTT. This gives the protein CASSAGWNTEAFF.